This T cell receptor beta chain comes out of a study of radiotherapy plus CTLA-4 blockade in lung cancer. Turning to the study itself: Disease control reached over 30%, with objective responses in less than 20%.

There are 15 residues in the CDR3. The germline V gene encodes CDR1 SGHTA and CDR2 FQGTGA. V gave up 5 bases and J gave up 0 bases, with 14 bases separating them. Focal radiation plus CTLA-4 blockade with ipilimumab was administered to patients who had chemo-refractory metastatic non-small-cell lung cancer. Using immunoSEQ multiplex PCR, the repertoire was profiled, and TCRdb retains in-frame clones only, with some absent. The table shows some 98,000 clones, with 82% occurring only once. This specimen consisted of peripheral blood, obtained from a patient treated with radiotherapy plus ipilimumab. This chain joins TRBV7-3 and TRBJ2-7; possibly TRBD2 for D (6 bases). This receptor was taken from a human donor with non-small cell lung cancer who had a partial response to radiotherapy plus ipilimumab. The CDR3 bases are TGTGCCAGCAGCCCCGGCGCGGGAACCTCCTACGAGCAGTACTTC. Residues: CASSPGAGTSYEQYF. The full variable domain, its missing parts supplied by reference TRBV7-3 and TRBJ2-7, is GAGVSQTPSNKVTEKGKYVELRCDPISGHTALYWYRQSLGQGPEFLIYFQGTGAADDSGLPNDRFFAVRPEGSVSTLKIQRTERGDSAVYLCASSPGAGTSYEQYFGPGTRLTVT.